A selection of T cell receptor beta chains follows, all from one sample in a study of vaccination effects on CD4 cells after COVID-19. These receptors have no identified antigens. This table comes from immunoSEQ multiplex PCR, and its TCRdb copy is limited to in-frame clones, with some not included. The profile shows 65,000 to 90,000 clones, roughly 74% of them singletons. The material sequenced was CD4+ T cells from PBMCs cultured with HCoV-NL63 spike peptides, taken before COVID-19 vaccination. These receptors were collected from a human donor who received a COVID-19 vaccine. Each CDR3 is given with its conserved first and last residue. Fields, in order: J gene, D gene, V gene, clone size, CDR3 protein, CDR3 DNA. A D gene is named only where the DNA matches it firmly. Clone size, where shown, is once, few, many, or a class for clones that have expanded.

TRBJ1-5,NA,TRBV5-1,few,CASSPGGPGNHQPQHF,TGCGCCAGCAGCCCCGGGGGTCCAGGCAACCATCAGCCCCAGCATTTT
TRBJ2-1,NA,TRBV12-5,NA,CASGLLPGYEQFF,TGTGCTAGTGGTTTGCTCCCTGGGTATGAGCAGTTCTTC
TRBJ1-1,NA,TRBV7-2,once,CASSTLGVMNTEAFF,TGTGCCAGCAGCACCCTCGGGGTAATGAACACTGAAGCTTTCTTT
TRBJ2-4,NA,TRBV5-1,NA,CASTEGGVADIQYF,TGCGCCAGCACCGAAGGGGGGGTGGCGGACATTCAGTACTTC
TRBJ1-1,NA,TRBV9,NA,CASSVDSWNTEAFF,TGTGCCAGCAGCGTAGATTCATGGAACACTGAAGCTTTCTTT
TRBJ2-5,TRBD2,TRBV7-7,NA,CASSATGGPGETQYF,TGTGCCAGCAGCGCCACGGGGGGGCCTGGAGAGACCCAGTACTTC
TRBJ2-3,NA,TRBV5-8,NA,CASSFFTGRPVDTDTQYF,TGTGCCAGCAGCTTTTTTACCGGACGGCCGGTCGACACAGATACGCAGTATTTT
TRBJ1-3,NA,TRBV29-1,NA,CSVEDTSGNTIYF,TGCAGCGTTGAGGACACCTCTGGAAACACCATATATTTT
TRBJ2-5,NA,TRBV3-1/TRBV3-2,NA,CASSVVQGFRETQYF,TGTGCCAGCAGCGTCGTCCAGGGATTTAGGGAGACCCAGTACTTC
TRBJ1-6,NA,TRBV6-1,NA,CASSERGRYNSPLHF,TGTGCCAGCAGTGAGAGGGGACGATATAATTCACCCCTCCACTTT
TRBJ2-1,NA,TRBV9,NA,CASSVLNVPGNEQFF,TGTGCCAGCAGCGTATTAAACGTTCCGGGAAATGAGCAGTTCTTC
TRBJ2-2,TRBD2,TRBV23-1,NA,CASPRGGSGELFF,TGCGCCAGCCCCCGGGGGGGATCCGGGGAGCTGTTTTTT
TRBJ2-4,TRBD2,TRBV5-8,NA,CASSFSRAGDIQYF,TGTGCCAGCAGCTTTTCGAGGGCGGGGGACATTCAGTACTTC
TRBJ1-5,NA,TRBV1,NA,CTVVGGFNQPQHF,TGCACCGTGGTGGGGGGCTTCAATCAGCCCCAGCATTTT
TRBJ1-2,NA,TRBV5-8,NA,CASSFKVYGYTF,TGTGCCAGCAGCTTTAAGGTTTATGGCTACACCTTC
TRBJ1-1,NA,TRBV5-5,few,CASSLRENTEAFF,TGTGCCAGCAGCTTGCGTGAAAACACTGAAGCTTTCTTT
TRBJ1-1,NA,TRBV14,NA,CASSLTVVGTEAFF,TGTGCCAGCAGCCTGACAGTGGTGGGCACTGAAGCTTTCTTT
TRBJ2-5,NA,TRBV29-1,few,CSAVEGEETQYF,TGCAGCGCTGTGGAGGGTGAAGAGACCCAGTACTTC
TRBJ1-5,NA,TRBV7-2,once,CASSLYGGSNQPQHF,TGTGCCAGCAGCTTATATGGGGGGAGCAATCAGCCCCAGCATTTT
TRBJ2-2,TRBD1,TRBV5-1,once,CASSETGAPNTGELFF,TGCGCCAGCAGCGAGACAGGGGCCCCGAACACCGGGGAGCTGTTTTTT
TRBJ1-4,NA,TRBV4-3,NA,CASSQGSGHWEKLFF,TGCGCCAGCAGCCAAGGTTCGGGCCACTGGGAAAAACTGTTTTTT
TRBJ2-1,TRBD1,TRBV18,NA,CASSRGQGDNEQFF,TGTGCCAGCTCACGGGGACAGGGAGACAATGAGCAGTTCTTC
TRBJ1-1,TRBD1,TRBV6-5,NA,CASRYTGGHTEAFF,TGTGCCAGCAGGTACACAGGGGGTCACACTGAAGCTTTCTTT
TRBJ2-1,TRBD1,TRBV5-1,NA,CASSLARTGGDEQFF,TGCGCCAGCAGCTTGGCCAGGACAGGGGGCGATGAGCAGTTCTTC
TRBJ2-6,NA,TRBV24-1,NA,CATSDTAASGANVLTF,TGTGCCACCAGTGATACGGCCGCATCTGGGGCCAACGTCCTGACTTTC
TRBJ2-2,NA,TRBV7-2,NA,CASRPGGNTGELFF,TGTGCCAGCAGACCCGGGGGGAACACCGGGGAGCTGTTTTTT
TRBJ2-5,TRBD1,TRBV5-1,NA,CASSPSGTGHQETQYF,TGCGCCAGCAGCCCCTCGGGGACAGGGCACCAAGAGACCCAGTACTTC
TRBJ1-1,NA,TRBV27,few,CASSPLGLLNTEAFF,TGTGCCAGCAGTCCCCTCGGACTCTTGAACACTGAAGCTTTCTTT
TRBJ1-1,NA,TRBV24-1,NA,CATSDAGATEAFF,TGTGCCACCAGTGATGCAGGGGCTACTGAAGCTTTCTTT
TRBJ1-2,NA,TRBV18,NA,CASSLSDGYTF,TGTGCCAGCTCCCTCAGTGATGGCTACACCTTC
TRBJ2-5,TRBD1,TRBV3-1/TRBV3-2,once,CASSQDVGQGGETQYF,TGTGCCAGCAGCCAAGATGTGGGACAGGGGGGAGAGACCCAGTACTTC
TRBJ2-3,TRBD2,TRBV9,NA,CASSVDLGGGYTQYF,TGTGCCAGCAGCGTGGACCTCGGGGGGGGGTATACGCAGTATTTT
TRBJ1-1,NA,TRBV5-1,once,CASSLWGENTEAFF,TGCGCCAGCAGCTTGTGGGGCGAGAACACTGAAGCTTTCTTT
TRBJ2-5,NA,TRBV3-1/TRBV3-2,NA,CASSLSSSGETQYF,TGTGCCAGCAGCTTAAGCTCCTCGGGAGAGACCCAGTACTTC
TRBJ2-2,TRBD1,TRBV18,NA,CASSRTVPGQGTGELFF,TGTGCCAGCTCACGCACCGTACCGGGACAGGGGACCGGGGAGCTGTTTTTT
TRBJ1-2,NA,TRBV24-1,NA,CATSDRLQNYGYTF,TGTGCCACCAGTGATAGGCTTCAGAACTATGGCTACACCTTC
TRBJ2-5,NA,TRBV28,NA,CASSLEETQYF,TGTGCCAGCAGTTTAGAGGAGACCCAGTACTTC
TRBJ2-5,TRBD1,TRBV6-5,NA,CATALDRAKETQYF,TGTGCCACCGCTCTGGACAGGGCCAAAGAGACCCAGTACTTC
TRBJ2-3,NA,TRBV10-2,NA,CASSGPSGTDTQYF,TGCGCCAGCAGTGGACCTAGCGGCACAGATACGCAGTATTTT
TRBJ2-1,TRBD2,TRBV5-1,NA,CASSLGLAGNNEQFF,TGCGCCAGCAGCTTGGGTCTAGCGGGGAACAATGAGCAGTTCTTC
TRBJ2-5,TRBD1,TRBV11-2,NA,CASSRDRLETQYF,TGTGCCAGCAGCCGGGACAGGCTAGAGACCCAGTACTTC
TRBJ1-3,NA,TRBV6-5,NA,CASSYSRSGPGNTIYF,TGTGCCAGCAGTTACTCGAGATCTGGACCTGGAAACACCATATATTTT
TRBJ2-3,TRBD2,TRBV10-3,few,CATGRETQYF,TGTGCCACCGGGCGGGAGACGCAGTATTTT
TRBJ2-3,NA,TRBV24-1,NA,CATSDPDPGQGFTDTQYF,TGTGCCACCAGTGACCCGGACCCGGGACAAGGTTTCACAGATACGCAGTATTTT
TRBJ1-1,TRBD1,TRBV6-2/TRBV6-3,NA,CASSRDRVAEAFF,TGTGCCAGCAGCCGAGACAGGGTGGCTGAAGCTTTCTTT
TRBJ1-2,TRBD1,TRBV28,NA,CASSSGDRIIYGYTF,TGTGCCAGCAGTTCTGGGGACAGAATTATCTATGGCTACACCTTC
TRBJ2-6,TRBD1,TRBV6-4,NA,CASRRGGSDSGANVLTF,TGTGCCAGCAGGAGAGGGGGCTCGGACTCTGGGGCCAACGTCCTGACTTTC
TRBJ2-2,NA,TRBV10-2,NA,CASRELGNTGELFF,TGCGCCAGCCGAGAACTGGGGAACACCGGGGAGCTGTTTTTT
TRBJ2-5,TRBD2,TRBV29-1,once,CSVTGTRGEETQYF,TGCAGCGTCACCGGGACTAGGGGTGAAGAGACCCAGTACTTC
TRBJ2-2,NA,TRBV13,NA,CASTRGPRIAGELFF,TGTGCCAGCACCCGTGGACCCCGAATTGCCGGGGAGCTGTTTTTT
TRBJ2-3,NA,TRBV11-2,NA,CASSLLVRGAVSTDTQYF,TGTGCCAGCAGCTTACTGGTCAGGGGCGCGGTGAGCACAGATACGCAGTATTTT
TRBJ1-1,NA,TRBV2,NA,CASRETPGGAAAFF,TGTGCCAGCAGGGAAACCCCGGGGGGGGCTGCAGCTTTCTTT
TRBJ1-6,TRBD1,TRBV7-2,few,CASSINRGSSYNSPLHF,TGTGCCAGCAGCATAAACAGGGGGAGCTCCTATAATTCACCCCTCCACTTT
TRBJ2-1,NA,TRBV9,few,CASTPIGGELWNEQFF,TGTGCCAGCACCCCCATAGGGGGGGAGTTGTGGAATGAGCAGTTCTTC